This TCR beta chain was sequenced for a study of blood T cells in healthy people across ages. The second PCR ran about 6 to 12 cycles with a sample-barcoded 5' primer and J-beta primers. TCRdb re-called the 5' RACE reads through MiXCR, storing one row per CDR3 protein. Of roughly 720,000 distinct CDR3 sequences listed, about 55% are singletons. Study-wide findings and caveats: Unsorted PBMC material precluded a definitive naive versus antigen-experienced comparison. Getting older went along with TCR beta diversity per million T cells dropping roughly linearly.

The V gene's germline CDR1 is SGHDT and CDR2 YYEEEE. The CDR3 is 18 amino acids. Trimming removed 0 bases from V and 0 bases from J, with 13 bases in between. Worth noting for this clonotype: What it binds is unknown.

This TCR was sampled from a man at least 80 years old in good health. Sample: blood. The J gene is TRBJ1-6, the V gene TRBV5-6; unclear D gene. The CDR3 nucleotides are TGTGCCAGCAGCTTGGGTCTATTCGAGAGCTCCTATAATTCACCCCTCCACTTT. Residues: CASSLGLFESSYNSPLHF.